This TCR beta chain was recovered during a study of response to subunit inactivated influenza vaccine. Via MiXCR, TCRdb re-called the RT-PCR reads, giving one row per CDR3 protein. The table records more than 450,000 distinct CDR3 sequences, around 11% of them present only once. The CDR3 contains 16 residues. Germline V CDR1 and CDR2: LGHNA, YSLEER. J lost 1 base, V lost 2 bases, and 1 base had no gene match. The same data also contributed to another study, on T cells expressing NK-cell markers. That paper states: For TCR beta, cDNA was produced by 5'RACE template switching with UMIs. Topping the CD3+CD56-NKG2C+ fraction as well were these clonotypes, in a handful of donors.

The origin of this receptor is a man in his fifties who received an inactivated influenza vaccine. V usage is TRBV4-3 and J usage is TRBJ2-2; 10 nucleotides agree with TRBD2. The sequencing used PBMCs from blood, collected on the day of vaccination. CDR3 sequence: CASSQPSGGNTGELFF. In nucleotides, the CDR3 is TGCGCCAGCAGCCAACCTAGCGGGGGGAACACCGGGGAGCTGTTTTTT.